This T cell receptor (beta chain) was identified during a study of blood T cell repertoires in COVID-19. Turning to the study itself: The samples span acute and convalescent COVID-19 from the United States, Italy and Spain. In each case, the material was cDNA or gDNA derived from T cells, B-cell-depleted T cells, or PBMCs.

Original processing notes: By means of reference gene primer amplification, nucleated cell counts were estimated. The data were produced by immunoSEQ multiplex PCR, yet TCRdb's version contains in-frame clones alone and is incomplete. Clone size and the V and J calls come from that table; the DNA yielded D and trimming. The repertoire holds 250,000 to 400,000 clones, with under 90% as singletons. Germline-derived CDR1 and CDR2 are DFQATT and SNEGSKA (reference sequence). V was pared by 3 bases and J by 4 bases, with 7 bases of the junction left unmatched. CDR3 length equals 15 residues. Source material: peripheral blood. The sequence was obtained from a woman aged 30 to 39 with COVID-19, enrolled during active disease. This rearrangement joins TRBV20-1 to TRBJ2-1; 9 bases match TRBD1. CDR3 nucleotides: TGCAGTGCTAGTCCGCGGACAGGGGTGTACAATGAGCAGTTCTTC. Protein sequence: CSASPRTGVYNEQFF.